This T cell receptor (beta chain) was observed in a study of Ad26.COV2.S vaccination and SARS-CoV-2 variants. Method: immunoSEQ multiplex PCR; TCRdb's copy keeps in-frame clones and lacks some. The data contain around 450,000 clones, approximately 89% of them singletons. Germline V gene lookup returns CDR1 SGHRS and CDR2 YFSETQ. This CDR3 is built from 13 residues. V dropped 6 bases and J dropped 2 bases, with 10 bases sitting between them. Findings and limits, study-wide: The TCR-based breadth and depth measures might underestimate overall T cell responses.

Treatment here: 15 to 20 received Ad26.COV2.S at low or high dose, single or two shots; a few received placebo; per-sample allocation not given. Each sample was drawn 63 days after the first injection (of vaccine or placebo). Details on this clone: Its antigen is unidentified.

This rearrangement joins TRBV5-1 to TRBJ2-3; D perhaps matches TRBD1 (6 bases). The sequences come from peripheral blood, collected in a trial of Ad26.COV2.S vaccine versus placebo. This sequence originates from a person aged 18-60 years who received the Ad26.COV2.S COVID-19 vaccine or a placebo. The CDR3 sequence: CASTDRATDTQYF. CDR3 nucleotides: TGCGCCAGCACGGACAGAGCCACAGATACGCAGTATTTT.